The 26 T cell receptor beta chains below all came from one sample that was sequenced in a study of OX40 agonist ivuxolimab in advanced cancers. Assay used: immunoSEQ multiplex PCR; TCRdb lists only in-frame clones, some missing. The table includes tens of thousands of clones, about 91% detected once. The material sequenced was CD4+ or CD8+ T cells sorted from blood, taken in a trial of the OX40 agonist ivuxolimab. Receptors were obtained from an adult with an advanced solid tumor such as melanoma, head and neck, liver or kidney cancer.

V and J are TRBV6-6 and TRBJ1-5; 11 bases are shared with TRBD1. The CDR3 is 16 residues long. Germline V gene sequence: CDR1 MNHNY, CDR2 SVGAGI (reference sequence). Germline trimming cut 5 bases from V and 5 bases from J; bases unmatched to any gene: 8. In DNA, the CDR3 is TGTGCCAGCAGTCGGGACAGGGGGGTATCGGATCAGCCCCAGCATTTT. Residues: CASSRDRGVSDQPQHF.

The chain uses TRBV6-5 and TRBJ2-7, with D unclear. In germline, CDR1 is MNHEY, CDR2 SVGAGI. The CDR3 length is 13 residues. The V end was cut by 8 bases, the J end by 6 bases, with 17 bases between. The CDR3 DNA sequence: TGTGCCAGCGCATTTGGCGTCAGAGGCGAGCAGTACTTC. Amino acid sequence: CASAFGVRGEQYF.

J is TRBJ2-1 and V is TRBV10-3; possible D gene TRBD1, 5 bases. The CDR3 runs to 14 residues. Germline CDR1 reads ENHRY; CDR2 reads SYGVKD. V lost 0 bases to trimming and J lost 6 bases, with 9 bases between them. CDR3 residues: CAISESFQGNEQFF. DNA of the CDR3: TGTGCCATCAGTGAGTCTTTCCAGGGCAATGAGCAGTTCTTC.

The chain has TRBV10-2 and TRBJ2-7; no clear D. CDR1 WSHSY and CDR2 SAAADI come from the germline V gene. V lost 6 bases, J lost 1 base, and 10 bases lay in between. The CDR3 is 13 amino acids. CDR3 in DNA: TGCGCCAGCAGCGACTCGTCTTCCTACGAGCAGTACTTC. Translated: CASSDSSSYEQYF.

This sequence joins TRBV6-5 and TRBJ2-1; TRBD1 matches 10 bases. Germline V CDR1 and CDR2: MNHEY, SVGAGI. Trimming at V came to 4 bases and at J to 12 bases, leaving 3 bases not matched to a gene. The CDR3 is 12 amino acids. As DNA, the CDR3 is TGTGCCAGCAGTTCAGGACAGGGGGTGCAGTTCTTC. This encodes CASSSGQGVQFF.

This chain links TRBV27 with TRBJ1-1; possibly TRBD1 for D (5 bases). Germline-derived CDR1 and CDR2 are MNHEY and SMNVEV (reference sequence). The CDR3 consists of 14 residues. Trimming removed 7 bases at V and 1 base at J, with 13 bases between. The CDR3 DNA is TGTGCCAGCATGTTCGGGACGGGGAACACTGAAGCTTTCTTT. It codes for CASMFGTGNTEAFF.

The rearrangement uses TRBV30 and TRBJ2-7; a weak D match, TRBD2 (6 bases). From germline, CDR1 is GTSNPN and CDR2 SVGIG (reference sequence). With 2 bases removed from V and 3 bases from J, the gap between germline ends came to 14 bases. The CDR3 is made up of 14 amino acids. The DNA of the CDR3 is TGTGCCTGGAGTTGGGGTGGAGGGAACTACGAGCAGTACTTC. Amino acids: CAWSWGGGNYEQYF.

The chain is built from TRBV27 and TRBJ2-7; unclear D gene. The CDR3 length is 12 residues. The V end was cut by 5 bases, the J end by 0 bases, with 5 bases between. The germline CDR1 and CDR2 sequences are MNHEY and SMNVEV (reference sequence). The CDR3 here is CASSQSSYEQYF. The CDR3 DNA reads as TGTGCCAGCAGTCAAAGCTCCTACGAGCAGTACTTC.

The J gene is TRBJ2-7, the V gene TRBV5-5; D not certain. The CDR3 contains 14 residues. Per germline, CDR1 SGHKS and CDR2 YYEKEE (reference sequence). V was cut by 0 bases and J by 0 bases, with 7 bases left in between. CDR3 sequence: CASSLVADSYEQYF. In DNA form, the CDR3 reads TGTGCCAGCAGCTTGGTTGCGGACTCCTACGAGCAGTACTTC.

V is TRBV7-8 and J is TRBJ2-5, with D perhaps matching TRBD1 or TRBD2 (6 bases each). Germline CDR1 is SGHVS and CDR2 is FQNEAQ. V lost 6 bases and J lost 5, with 22 bases in between. There are 16 residues in the CDR3. This CDR3 reads CASRRISGASRETQYF. Written as DNA, the CDR3 is TGTGCCAGCAGACGAATATCGGGGGCGTCTAGGGAGACCCAGTACTTC.

This clone has only one observation. J is TRBJ1-2 and V is TRBV6-1; D gene uncertain. Germline loops: CDR1 MNHNS, CDR2 SASEGT. The V and J ends lost 3 bases and 5 bases respectively, with 4 bases between them. The CDR3 sequence is 11 residues long. CDR3 sequence reads: CASSERYGYTF. CDR3 nucleotides: TGTGCCAGCAGTGAGCGGTATGGCTACACCTTC.

The V gene is TRBV10-3, the J gene TRBJ2-2, with 7 bases aligning to TRBD1. Germline V CDR1 and CDR2: ENHRY, SYGVKD. V dropped 6 bases and J dropped 1; count of bases not matched to a gene: 5. The length of the CDR3 is 15 residues. The CDR3 coding sequence is TGTGCCATCAGAAAGGGGACAGAGAACACCGGGGAGCTGTTTTTT. Protein sequence: CAIRKGTENTGELFF.

The gene calls are TRBV9 and TRBJ2-1, with no clear D. Deletions cut 3 bases from V and 3 bases from J, with 7 bases between. Germline V gene lookup returns CDR1 SGDLS and CDR2 YYNGEE. This CDR3 spans 13 amino acids. The DNA for the CDR3 is TGTGCCAGCAGCGGCTACAGCTACAATGAGCAGTTCTTC. This gives the protein CASSGYSYNEQFF.

The DNA of the CDR3 is TGTGCCAGCAGTGAATATAACCCCTACGAGCAGTACTTC. This sequence encodes CASSEYNPYEQYF. The chain employs TRBV25-1 and TRBJ2-7, with D hard to call. V was clipped by 0 bases and J by 2 bases, with 5 bases between them. The CDR3 is 13 amino acids. Germline V gene sequence: CDR1 MGHDK, CDR2 SYGVNS.

This chain links TRBV25-1 with TRBJ1-3; D unresolved. V lost 2 bases and J lost 1, with 6 bases in between. The CDR3 contains 14 residues. From germline, CDR1 is MGHDK and CDR2 SYGVNS. CDR3 in amino acids: CASSEGSSGNTIYF. CDR3 bases: TGTGCCAGCAGTGAAGGGAGTTCTGGAAACACCATATATTTT. Full variable domain (missing parts from reference TRBV25-1 and TRBJ1-3): EADIYQTPRYLVIGTGKKITLECSQTMGHDKMYWYQQDPGMELHLIHYSYGVNSTEKGDLSSESTVSRIRTEHFPLTLESARPSHTSQYLCASSEGSSGNTIYFGEGSWLTVV.

The chain couples TRBV27 to TRBJ2-5; 7 bases match TRBD1. The CDR3 is 15 residues long. V dropped 6 bases and J dropped 1; count of bases not matched to a gene: 8. Germline CDR1 MNHEY, CDR2 SMNVEV (reference sequence). The CDR3 DNA reads TGTGCCAGCAGCCAACCCAGACAGGGCCAAGAGACCCAGTACTTC. Translating it yields CASSQPRQGQETQYF.

The chain recombines TRBV15 with TRBJ2-3, with unresolved D. Germline CDR1 and CDR2: LNHNV and YYDKDF (reference sequence). The CDR3 consists of 12 residues. V lost 3 bases to trimming and J lost 6 bases, with 7 bases between them. CDR3 amino acids: CATSSVGDTQYF. CDR3 sequence (DNA): TGTGCCACCAGCAGCGTTGGGGATACGCAGTATTTT.

The genes are TRBV7-9 and TRBJ2-4, with 7 bases identical to TRBD1. The V and J ends lost 5 bases and 0 bases, in that order; junction bases with no gene match: 13. The CDR3 length is 18 residues. Germline lookup yields CDR1 SEHNR and CDR2 FQNEAQ (reference sequence). CDR3 nucleotide sequence: TGTGCCAGCAGCCCCGGGACAGACGAAGGTCGAGCCAAAAACATTCAGTACTTC. This translates into CASSPGTDEGRAKNIQYF.

Comments on this clone: Mismatch with germline at one junction end may stem from a read error. CDR3 amino acids: CASSSLQSSYSEQFF. CDR3 sequence (DNA): TGTGCCAGCAGCTCCCTTCAGAGCTCCTACAGTGAGCAGTTCTTC. This chain joins TRBV7-9 and TRBJ2-1, with D hard to call. CDR1 and CDR2 (germline): SEHNR, FQNEAQ (reference sequence). The CDR3 is 15 amino acids.

The chain employs TRBV11-3 and TRBJ2-1, with 8 bases identical to TRBD1. The CDR3 totals 16 residues. Germline trimming cut 8 bases from V and 2 bases from J; bases unmatched to any gene: 11. Germline CDR1 is SGHNT and CDR2 is YENEEA. The DNA of the CDR3 is TGTGCCAGCGCCCCCGACAGGGGTTTAACCTACAATGAGCAGTTCTTC. Residues: CASAPDRGLTYNEQFF.

J is TRBJ2-1 and V is TRBV7-3, with 8 bases that match TRBD2. Germline V gene lookup returns CDR1 SGHTA and CDR2 FQGTGA. V lost 5 bases, J lost 3 bases, and 3 bases stayed unmatched. This CDR3 spans 14 amino acids. The CDR3 DNA is TGTGCCAGCAGCCCCAGCGGGAGCTACAATGAGCAGTTCTTC. Translating gives CASSPSGSYNEQFF. Full variable domain (outside the CDR3, taken from reference TRBV7-3 and TRBJ2-1): GAGVSQTPSNKVTEKGKYVELRCDPISGHTALYWYRQSLGQGPEFLIYFQGTGAADDSGLPNDRFFAVRPEGSVSTLKIQRTERGDSAVYLCASSPSGSYNEQFFGPGTRLTVL.

The rearrangement uses TRBV28 and TRBJ2-7; D is ambiguous. V shed 7 bases and J shed 1 base, with 8 bases lying between them. Germline V CDR1 and CDR2: MDHEN, SYDVKM. The CDR3 extends over 12 amino acids. The CDR3 sequence: CASTKGSYEQYF. The CDR3 DNA follows: TGTGCCAGCACTAAGGGATCCTACGAGCAGTACTTC.

The rearrangement joins TRBV27 to TRBJ2-5; D ambiguous. This CDR3 is built from 16 residues. V was trimmed by 0 bases and J by 5 bases, leaving 16 bases between them. The germline gives CDR1 MNHEY, CDR2 SMNVEV (reference sequence). The CDR3 loop reads CASSLSIMDLHETQYF. The DNA for the CDR3 is TGTGCCAGCAGTTTATCGATCATGGACCTCCACGAGACCCAGTACTTC.

This chain's CDR3 is CATSRGSGTATSYEQYF. The CDR3 region has the DNA TGTGCCACCAGCAGAGGCTCCGGGACAGCTACCTCCTACGAGCAGTACTTC. The J gene is TRBJ2-7, the V gene TRBV15, with TRBD1 matching 7 bases. The CDR3 consists of 17 residues. The V segment lost 1 base and the J segment 0 bases; nucleotides outside the gene matches: 9. Germline CDR1 and CDR2: LNHNV and YYDKDF (reference sequence). Using reference TRBV15 and TRBJ2-7 for the parts outside the CDR3, the full variable domain is DAMVIQNPRYQVTQFGKPVTLSCSQTLNHNVMYWYQQKSSQAPKLLFHYYDKDFNNEADTPDNFQSRRPNTSFCFLDIRSPGLGDTAMYLCATSRGSGTATSYEQYFGPGTRLTVT.

This chain connects TRBV18 to TRBJ1-3; TRBD1 is a possible D gene (6 bases). The CDR3 sequence is 15 residues long. From germline, CDR1 is KGHSH and CDR2 LQKENI. V was cut by 3 bases and J by 0 bases, with 9 bases left in between. This chain's CDR3 is CASSPGRGSGNTIYF. CDR3 bases: TGTGCCAGCTCACCCGGCAGGGGCTCTGGAAACACCATATATTTT.

The genes are TRBV5-8 and TRBJ1-4; D is uncertain. In germline, CDR1 is SGHTS, CDR2 YDEGEE. Trimming stripped 2 bases from V and 7 bases from J, with 12 bases between. The CDR3 spans 14 residues. CDR3 loop: CASSLNLGTEKLFF. Here the CDR3 DNA reads TGTGCCAGCAGCTTAAATTTGGGAACTGAAAAACTGTTTTTT.